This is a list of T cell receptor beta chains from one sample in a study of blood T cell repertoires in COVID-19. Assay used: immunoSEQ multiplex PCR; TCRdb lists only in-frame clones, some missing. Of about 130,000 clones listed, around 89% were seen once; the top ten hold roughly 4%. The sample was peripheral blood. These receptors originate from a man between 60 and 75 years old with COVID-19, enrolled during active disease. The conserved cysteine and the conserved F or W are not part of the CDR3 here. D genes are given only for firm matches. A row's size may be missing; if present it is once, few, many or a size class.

CDR3aa: ASSLRDRGLQPQH; abundance: -; d_gene: TRBD1; j_gene: TRBJ1-5; v_gene: TRBV28
CDR3aa: ASSHMASGNTIY; abundance: -; d_gene: -; j_gene: TRBJ1-3; v_gene: TRBV5-6
CDR3aa: ASRGTGVTEAF; abundance: -; d_gene: TRBD1; j_gene: TRBJ1-1; v_gene: TRBV28
CDR3aa: AWSGTPTYTEAF; abundance: -; d_gene: -; j_gene: TRBJ1-1; v_gene: TRBV30
CDR3aa: ASSPTGPPKGSYNSPLH; abundance: -; d_gene: -; j_gene: TRBJ1-6; v_gene: TRBV3-1/TRBV3-2
CDR3aa: ASSGPFSGNTIY; abundance: once; d_gene: -; j_gene: TRBJ1-3; v_gene: TRBV19
CDR3aa: ATSRGSGGNTGELF; abundance: once; d_gene: TRBD2; j_gene: TRBJ2-2; v_gene: TRBV15
CDR3aa: ASNLEAGGPTDTQY; abundance: -; d_gene: TRBD2; j_gene: TRBJ2-3; v_gene: TRBV4-2
CDR3aa: ASSPGAGTGLWPQH; abundance: -; d_gene: -; j_gene: TRBJ1-5; v_gene: TRBV16
CDR3aa: ASTDGLYGYT; abundance: -; d_gene: -; j_gene: TRBJ1-2; v_gene: TRBV10-3